This TCR beta chain was recovered during a study of long-term antiretroviral therapy in people with HIV. Investigators performed immunoSEQ version v3.0 at survey level. Clones were read by immunoSEQ multiplex PCR, and TCRdb kept only the in-frame ones, dropping some. The sample consists of about 28,000 clones, 70% to 90% of them appearing once. V lost 4 bases and J lost 8; bases outside the gene matches: 8. Germline loops: CDR1 SGHTA, CDR2 FQGNSA. The length of the CDR3 is 15 residues. Of note for this clone: Its matching antigen is unknown.

Findings of the study overall: Unavailable data included ART adherence, viral resistance and therapy changes (switches in treatment). Repertoires in HIV (unlike those of controls) had narrower CDR3 length ranges.

The chain couples TRBV7-2 to TRBJ1-2; TRBD1 matches 12 bases. Sequences were derived from unsorted PBMCs, sampled 0.8 years before starting antiretroviral therapy. The receptor comes from a man aged 18 to 35 with HIV. The CDR3 region is CASSWGGDRGQGYTF. The CDR3 nucleotides read TGTGCCAGCAGCTGGGGTGGGGACAGGGGGCAGGGCTACACCTTC. Looking up the rest from reference TRBV7-2 and TRBJ1-2 gives the full variable domain: GAGVSQSPSNKVTEKGKDVELRCDPISGHTALYWYRQSLGQGLEFLIYFQGNSAPDKSGLPSDRFSAERTGGSVSTLTIQRTQQEDSAVYLCASSWGGDRGQGYTFGSGTRLTVV.